Listed below are T cell receptor beta chains from one sample, sequenced in a study of T cells after yellow fever vaccination. MiXCR was run by TCRdb on the 5' RACE reads, yielding one entry per CDR3 protein. The table includes fewer than 350,000 distinct CDR3 sequences, around 4.5% detected once. The sequences come from PBMCs, collected 15 days after the yellow fever booster vaccination. These receptors all come from a man aged 18 to 35 who received the YFV17D yellow fever vaccine. CDR3s include the opening cysteine and the closing phenylalanine or tryptophan. The order of the fields is V gene, D gene, J gene, clone size, CDR3 protein, CDR3 DNA. D genes are given only for firm matches. Rows may omit the clone size; those that give it use once, few, many or a size class.

TRBV7-2,TRBD2,TRBJ2-3,many,CASSFWISGVADTQYF,TGTGCCAGCAGCTTCTGGATTAGCGGGGTCGCAGATACGCAGTATTTT
TRBV9,NA,TRBJ2-1,many,CASSVGVSYNEQFF,TGTGCCAGCAGCGTCGGGGTTTCCTACAATGAGCAGTTCTTC
TRBV20-1,NA,TRBJ2-5,many,CSAHREETQYF,TGCAGTGCCCACAGAGAAGAGACCCAGTACTTC
TRBV6-5,NA,TRBJ1-1,NA,CAARREGFPNTEAFF,TGTGCCGCCCGACGGGAGGGCTTCCCCAACACTGAAGCTTTCTTT
TRBV20-1,TRBD1,TRBJ2-5,few,CSLGDRGLAETQYF,TGCAGTTTAGGGGACAGGGGTTTGGCAGAGACCCAGTACTTC
TRBV19,NA,TRBJ2-2,NA,CASSIPETGELFF,TGTGCCAGTAGTATCCCAGAGACCGGGGAGCTGTTTTTT
TRBV29-1,NA,TRBJ2-1,NA,CSVRRAADNEQFF,TGCAGCGTTCGTCGAGCGGCGGACAATGAGCAGTTCTTC
TRBV5-6,TRBD1,TRBJ1-6,NA,CASSLGSGQEYSPLHF,TGTGCCAGCAGCTTGGGGTCGGGACAGGAATATTCACCCCTCCACTTT
TRBV21-1,NA,TRBJ2-7,many,CASTGWGPRYEQYF,TGTGCCAGCACGGGCTGGGGACCTCGCTACGAGCAGTACTTC
TRBV12-3/TRBV12-4,NA,TRBJ2-3,many,CASREAELGTQYF,TGTGCCAGCAGGGAGGCGGAGCTAGGAACGCAGTATTTT
TRBV7-9,TRBD2,TRBJ2-6,few,CASTSSGRAGANVLTF,TGTGCCAGCACCTCCTCCGGGAGGGCCGGGGCCAACGTCCTGACTTTC
TRBV20-1,TRBD2,TRBJ2-1,few,CSARDPQGLYNEQFF,TGCAGTGCTAGAGACCCCCAGGGACTATACAATGAGCAGTTCTTC
TRBV10-3,NA,TRBJ2-5,NA,CAISAEQLQETQYF,TGTGCCATCAGTGCGGAACAGTTACAAGAGACCCAGTACTTC
TRBV12-3/TRBV12-4,NA,TRBJ1-2,many,CASRSPTPGYGYTF,TGTGCCAGCAGGTCACCTACCCCGGGCTATGGCTACACCTTC
TRBV7-9,NA,TRBJ1-1,NA,CASSPRVQAGGVTEAFF,TGTGCCAGCAGCCCAAGGGTTCAGGCTGGTGGTGTCACTGAAGCTTTCTTT
TRBV7-6,NA,TRBJ1-1,many,CASSPEGGRANTEAFF,TGTGCCAGCAGCCCAGAGGGAGGGCGGGCGAACACTGAAGCTTTCTTT
TRBV6-5,TRBD2,TRBJ2-2,many,CASSYAGGNTGELFF,TGTGCCAGCAGTTACGCGGGAGGGAACACCGGGGAGCTGTTTTTT
TRBV7-6,NA,TRBJ1-6,few,CASSYSQSNNSPLHF,TGTGCCAGCAGCTATTCTCAGAGTAATAATTCACCCCTCCACTTT
TRBV5-1,TRBD2,TRBJ2-3,NA,CASSPLSSGEADTQYF,TGCGCCAGCAGCCCTCTCTCTAGCGGGGAAGCAGATACGCAGTATTTT
TRBV27,TRBD1,TRBJ1-5,many,CASRSGTGGNQPQHF,TGTGCCAGCAGATCCGGGACAGGGGGCAATCAGCCCCAGCATTTT
TRBV24-1,NA,TRBJ2-1,few,CATSATGTNEQFF,TGTGCCACCAGTGCTACGGGGACGAATGAGCAGTTCTTC
TRBV18,NA,TRBJ1-6,NA,CASSPRTGKNSPLHF,TGTGCCAGCTCACCTAGGACCGGTAAAAATTCACCCCTCCACTTT
TRBV5-8,TRBD2,TRBJ2-1,many,CASRPAGVPYNEQFF,TGTGCCAGCAGACCTGCGGGGGTCCCTTACAATGAGCAGTTCTTC
TRBV9,NA,TRBJ1-4,NA,CASSVTALLGEKLFF,TGTGCCAGCAGCGTAACAGCCCTTCTTGGCGAAAAACTGTTTTTT
TRBV4-3,NA,TRBJ1-1,NA,CASSQEVPSVLGDTEAFF,TGCGCCAGCAGCCAAGAAGTTCCGTCGGTCCTCGGGGACACTGAAGCTTTCTTT
TRBV7-2,TRBD1,TRBJ2-5,few,CASGPGTALQETQYF,TGTGCCAGCGGACCTGGGACAGCACTCCAAGAGACCCAGTACTTC
TRBV28,NA,TRBJ2-4,many,CPTGQQDIQYF,TGTCCCACTGGACAACAGGACATTCAGTACTTC
TRBV20-1,TRBD1,TRBJ1-1,many,CSANFWTGLRAEAFF,TGCAGTGCAAACTTCTGGACAGGGTTGAGGGCTGAAGCTTTCTTT
TRBV6-2/TRBV6-3,NA,TRBJ2-2,many,CASSYNTGELFF,TGTGCCAGCAGTTATAACACCGGGGAGCTGTTTTTT
TRBV7-9,TRBD1,TRBJ1-3,many,CASSSDRRSSGNTIYF,TGTGCCAGCAGCTCGGACAGGCGAAGCTCTGGAAACACCATATATTTT
TRBV9,NA,TRBJ2-3,many,CASSPRRGAAYFTDTQYF,TGTGCCAGCAGCCCACGGAGGGGGGCAGCGTACTTCACAGATACGCAGTATTTT
TRBV12-3/TRBV12-4,NA,TRBJ1-2,many,CASSFQLGTYGYTF,TGTGCCAGCAGTTTTCAATTAGGGACCTATGGCTACACCTTC
TRBV5-1,NA,TRBJ2-5,NA,CASSFAGYQETQYF,TGCGCCAGCAGCTTCGCAGGCTACCAAGAGACCCAGTACTTC
TRBV7-3,TRBD2,TRBJ2-3,few,CASSVGGATDTQYF,TGTGCCAGCAGCGTCGGGGGGGCAACAGATACGCAGTATTTT
TRBV27,NA,TRBJ1-1,few,CASNELGDPVAEAFF,TGTGCCAGCAACGAACTCGGGGACCCTGTCGCTGAAGCTTTCTTT
TRBV5-6,TRBD1,TRBJ1-5,many,CASSSLRTGGQPQHF,TGTGCCAGCAGCTCCCTACGGACAGGGGGCCAGCCCCAGCATTTT
TRBV5-1,NA,TRBJ2-1,NA,CASTVRESLSGYEQFF,TGCGCCAGCACCGTAAGGGAAAGCCTTAGTGGATATGAGCAGTTCTTC
TRBV15,NA,TRBJ2-2,many,CATSKPPPNDGELFF,TGTGCCACCAGCAAACCACCTCCCAATGACGGGGAGCTGTTTTTT
TRBV7-2,NA,TRBJ1-1,few,CASSLVGGLSTEAFF,TGTGCCAGCAGCTTAGTCGGGGGTCTTTCTACTGAAGCTTTCTTT
TRBV18,TRBD1,TRBJ1-1,many,CASSPGQGITNTEAFF,TGTGCCAGCTCACCCGGACAGGGGATAACGAACACTGAAGCTTTCTTT
TRBV11-2,NA,TRBJ2-1,few,CASSFDFRRGAGNEQFF,TGTGCCAGCAGCTTCGACTTCCGCCGGGGGGCGGGTAATGAGCAGTTCTTC
TRBV20-1,NA,TRBJ1-2,many,CSASPRWGGGYTF,TGCAGTGCTAGTCCACGGTGGGGAGGAGGCTACACCTTC
TRBV6-5,NA,TRBJ1-6,few,CASSYRASNSPLHF,TGTGCCAGCAGTTACCGGGCGTCCAATTCACCCCTCCACTTT
TRBV4-3,NA,TRBJ2-5,NA,CASSQDLLVGGETQYF,TGCGCCAGCAGCCAAGATCTATTAGTCGGTGGGGAGACCCAGTACTTC
TRBV27,TRBD1,TRBJ1-5,few,CASSFLTDRTRQPQQF,TGTGCCAGCAGTTTTCTCACGGACAGGACTCGTCAGCCCCAGCAATTT
TRBV5-4,NA,TRBJ2-3,NA,CASSLAGGPADTQYF,TGTGCCAGCAGCTTGGCCGGGGGGCCCGCGGATACGCAGTATTTT
TRBV7-6,TRBD2,TRBJ2-7,many,CASSSSGGDSYEQYF,TGTGCCAGCAGCTCCAGCGGGGGGGACTCCTACGAGCAGTACTTC
TRBV10-3,TRBD1,TRBJ1-1,NA,CAISSGTGGYTEAFF,TGTGCCATCAGTTCCGGGACAGGGGGCTACACTGAAGCTTTCTTT
TRBV7-6,TRBD1,TRBJ2-7,many,CASSLGLGTGTYEQYF,TGTGCCAGCAGCTTAGGACTAGGGACAGGGACCTACGAGCAGTACTTC
TRBV30,NA,TRBJ2-3,few,CAWSGTGSTDTQYF,TGTGCCTGGAGTGGAACAGGGAGCACAGATACGCAGTATTTT
TRBV6-5,TRBD2,TRBJ2-1,many,CASTGIAGGLYNEQFF,TGTGCCAGCACCGGCATAGCGGGGGGGCTCTACAATGAGCAGTTCTTC
TRBV18,TRBD2,TRBJ2-3,few,CASSPERGGPADTQYF,TGTGCCAGCTCACCAGAGCGGGGGGGCCCGGCAGATACGCAGTATTTT
TRBV4-1,NA,TRBJ1-1,many,CASSQIRATEAFF,TGCGCCAGCAGCCAAATCAGGGCTACTGAAGCTTTCTTT